The 27 T cell receptor beta chains below come from one sample, sequenced in a study of neurological immune-mediated disorders. The time point: longitudinal time-point 2. TCRdb called the 5' RACE reads again in MiXCR, with one record for every CDR3 protein. Among tens of thousands of distinct CDR3 sequences listed, almost 6% were seen once. Sequencing was carried out using PBMCs. Every receptor here comes from a woman aged 60-75 years with multiple sclerosis.

Many counts were recorded for this clonotype. The V call is TRBV7-6, the J call TRBJ2-7; TRBD1 agrees at 8 bases. From germline, CDR1 is SGHVS and CDR2 FNYEAQ. The trim removed 4 bases at V and 1 base at J, leaving 9 bases unmatched. This CDR3 spans 16 amino acids. The CDR3 reads CASSSPGQGASYEQYF. The CDR3 DNA follows: TGTGCCAGCAGCTCTCCGGGGCAGGGGGCTTCCTACGAGCAGTACTTC.

To note about this clonotype: A read error is possible here, since a much larger clone lies one base away. The J gene is TRBJ1-3, the V gene TRBV12-3 or TRBV12-4; D is uncertain. The CDR3 sequence is 15 residues long. V was cut by 1 base and J by 6 bases, with 13 bases left in between. The CDR3 loop is CASSLEYGRVNTIYF. The DNA for the CDR3 is TGTGCCAGCAGTTTAGAGTACGGCAGAGTAAACACCATATATTTT.

This clonotype appeared many times. CDR3 nucleotides: TGTGCCAGCTCGGGGACCTATGGCTACACCTTC. It is translated as CASSGTYGYTF. J is TRBJ1-2 and V is TRBV6-5; possible D gene TRBD1, 5 bases. This CDR3 comprises 11 residues. Germline-derived CDR1 and CDR2 are MNHEY and SVGAGI. The V end was cut by 8 bases, the J end by 4 bases, with 8 bases between.

This clonotype appeared many times. The CDR3 region has the DNA TGTGCCAGCAGCCCCCTGGTTGGCACCACGGGCACTGAAGCTTTCTTT. Translation gives CASSPLVGTTGTEAFF. The chain recombines TRBV11-2 with TRBJ1-1, with D uncertain. This CDR3 contains 16 residues. Trimming took 5 bases from V and 4 from J, leaving 20 bases between them. Germline CDR1 and CDR2: SGHAT and FQNNGV.

This clonotype occurred a few times. V and J are TRBV7-7 and TRBJ2-5; D call uncertain. The germline CDR1 and CDR2 sequences are SSHAT and FNYEAQ (reference sequence). The CDR3 is 12 residues long. Trimming cost V 5 bases and J 5 bases, with 9 bases left between them. The CDR3 sequence: CASSPMGETQYF. In nucleotides, the CDR3 is TGTGCCAGCAGCCCCATGGGGGAGACCCAGTACTTC.

This clonotype was seen ten or more times. The rearrangement joins TRBV5-1 to TRBJ1-1; 7 nucleotides match TRBD1. Germline assignment: CDR1 SGHRS and CDR2 YFSETQ. The CDR3 is 15 amino acids. V dropped 4 bases and J dropped 4; count of bases not matched to a gene: 10. CDR3 protein: CASSQGGRTFTEAFF. DNA for the CDR3: TGCGCCAGCAGCCAGGGGGGACGGACTTTCACTGAAGCTTTCTTT.

This clonotype has ten or more counts. The chain joins TRBV5-1 to TRBJ1-3; D remains ambiguous. The CDR3 loop spans 15 amino acids. V was cut by 2 bases and J by 0 bases, with 9 bases left in between. Germline assignment: CDR1 SGHRS and CDR2 YFSETQ. The DNA of the CDR3 is TGCGCCAGCAGCTTAAACCAATTCTCTGGAAACACCATATATTTT. Its translation: CASSLNQFSGNTIYF. The complete variable domain, with remaining parts taken from reference TRBV5-1 and TRBJ1-3, reads KAGVTQTPRYLIKTRGQQVTLSCSPISGHRSVSWYQQTPGQGLQFLFEYFSETQRNKGNFPGRFSGRQFSNSRSEMNVSTLELGDSALYLCASSLNQFSGNTIYFGEGSWLTVV.

This clonotype was observed many times. For the CDR3, the DNA is TGTGCCAGCAGACAACAGGGTCTCAACACCGGGGAGCTGTTTTTT. Encoded protein: CASRQQGLNTGELFF. J is TRBJ2-2 and V is TRBV12-3 or TRBV12-4; the D gene is possibly TRBD1 (6 bases). The CDR3 is 15 amino acids. V lost 6 bases and J lost 2, with 13 bases in between.

This clonotype was picked up many times. The V gene is TRBV5-1, the J gene TRBJ1-6, with D maybe TRBD1 (6 bases). V was shortened by 4 bases and J by 3 bases, with 8 bases between the two germline ends. CDR3 length equals 14 residues. Germline loops: CDR1 SGHRS, CDR2 YFSETQ. The CDR3 DNA sequence: TGCGCCAGCAGCGAGGGGGGCTATAATTCACCCCTCCACTTT. Translating it yields CASSEGGYNSPLHF.

The rearrangement joins TRBV19 to TRBJ1-1; the D is unclear. Germline loops: CDR1 LNHDA, CDR2 SQIVND (reference sequence). V was clipped by 6 bases and J by 0 bases, with 14 bases between them. CDR3 length: 15 amino acids. CDR3 nucleotides: TGTGCCAGTAGGGAAGTGCCTCCATTGAACACTGAAGCTTTCTTT. Translated: CASREVPPLNTEAFF.

This clonotype appeared many times. The V gene is TRBV20-1, the J gene TRBJ2-6; maybe TRBD2 (6 bases). The CDR3 covers 19 residues. CDR1 is DFQATT, CDR2 SNEGSKA, per germline (reference sequence). Trimming cost V 2 bases and J 1 base, with 21 bases left between them. This CDR3 reads CSARRGGAGQVSGANVLTF. The CDR3 bases are TGCAGTGCTAGAAGAGGAGGGGCAGGGCAAGTTTCTGGGGCCAACGTCCTGACTTTC.

This clonotype was recorded at least ten times. This chain uses TRBV20-1 with TRBJ1-2; TRBD1 is a possible D gene (6 bases). V was trimmed by 2 bases and J by 3 bases, leaving 16 bases between them. This CDR3 region has 15 residues. Germline CDR1 is DFQATT and CDR2 is SNEGSKA (reference sequence). In nucleotides, the CDR3 is TGCAGTGCTAGAAGGGCAGGGGAAGGATACTATGGCTACACCTTC. It translates to CSARRAGEGYYGYTF.

This clonotype was observed a single time. Its ends do not fully match the called genes, so a read error is possible. The rearrangement uses TRBV5-1 and TRBJ2-3; maybe TRBD1 (6 bases). The CDR3 contains 15 residues. The V gene's germline CDR1 is SGHRS and CDR2 YFSETQ. CDR3 in amino acids: CASRSPGTHTYTQYF. The DNA for the CDR3 is TGCGCCAGCAGATCACCCGGGACACACACATATACGCAGTATTTT.

The table lists this clonotype with a few counts. V is TRBV3-1 and J is TRBJ1-1; D not certain. The V end lost 1 base, the J end lost 11 bases, and 11 bases lay between the germline ends. Germline lookup yields CDR1 LGHDT and CDR2 YNNKEL (reference sequence). The CDR3 has 12 residues. CDR3 in DNA: TGTGCCAGCAGCCAAGTCGGGAGTAAGGCTTTCTTT. It yields the protein CASSQVGSKAFF.

This clonotype was observed many times. The chain recombines TRBV15 with TRBJ2-5, with D perhaps matching TRBD1 (6 bases). Germline V gives CDR1 LNHNV, CDR2 YYDKDF (reference sequence). Trimming cost V 1 base and J 3 bases, with 6 bases left between them. CDR3 length: 13 amino acids. The CDR3 here is CATSRGTEETQYF. For the CDR3, the DNA is TGTGCCACCAGCAGAGGGACAGAAGAGACCCAGTACTTC.

A word on this clonotype: This may stem from a read error, because a much larger clone lies one nucleotide away. This sequence joins TRBV3-1 and TRBJ2-3; 8 bases map to TRBD2. The CDR3 contains 14 residues. The junction had 8 bases not matched to a gene; V was cut back by 7 bases and J by 5 bases. Germline V CDR1 and CDR2: LGHDT, YNNKEL (reference sequence). CDR3 loop: CASIQGTSLDTQYF. The CDR3 coding sequence is TGTGCCAGCATCCAGGGGACTAGTCTAGATACGCAGTATTTT.

This clonotype appeared many times. The chain links TRBV4-2 to TRBJ2-7, with D possibly TRBD1 on 7 matching bases. The germline V gene has CDR1 LGHNA and CDR2 YNFKEQ. The CDR3 spans 14 residues. V was clipped by 4 bases and J by 2 bases, with 12 bases between them. For the CDR3, the DNA is TGTGCCAGCAGCCCCTCAGGGGGGCCCTACGAGCAGTACTTC. Translated, it gives CASSPSGGPYEQYF.

This clonotype occurred many times. The rearrangement joins TRBV5-1 to TRBJ2-6; unclear D gene. The length of the CDR3 is 15 residues. CDR1 is SGHRS and CDR2 is YFSETQ in the germline V gene. Deletions cut 3 bases from V and 0 bases from J, with 7 bases between. Written as DNA, the CDR3 is TGCGCCAGCAGCTCCAAAAGCTCTGGGGCCAACGTCCTGACTTTC. Residues: CASSSKSSGANVLTF.

This clonotype came up many times. This chain uses TRBV29-1 with TRBJ1-1; D is perhaps TRBD1 (6 bases). Per the germline V gene, CDR1 is SQVTM and CDR2 is ANQGSEA. Trimming stripped 6 bases from V and 2 bases from J, with 10 bases between. The CDR3 loop spans 12 amino acids. The CDR3 nucleotides read TGCAGCGTCGACAGGAGTAACACTGAAGCTTTCTTT. Its translation: CSVDRSNTEAFF.

This clonotype appeared many times. CDR3: CASSVKVKDSPLHF. DNA for the CDR3: TGTGCCAGCAGCGTAAAAGTTAAGGATTCACCCCTCCACTTT. V and J are TRBV9 and TRBJ1-6; D remains ambiguous. This CDR3 is built from 14 residues. V was clipped by 1 base and J by 8 bases, with 10 bases between them. Germline values: CDR1 SGDLS, CDR2 YYNGEE.

This clonotype showed up many times. This chain links TRBV9 with TRBJ2-1, with D tentatively TRBD1 or TRBD2 (6 bases each). The CDR3 sequence is 15 residues long. Germline assignment: CDR1 SGDLS and CDR2 YYNGEE. Trimming left V 4 bases short and J 5 bases short, with 16 bases between. This CDR3 is CASSRGIGTNNEQFF. CDR3 nucleotide sequence: TGTGCCAGCAGCCGGGGGATCGGGACAAACAATGAGCAGTTCTTC.

This clonotype came up many times. The V call is TRBV2, the J call TRBJ2-7; D unclear. The germline gives CDR1 SNHLY, CDR2 FYNNEI. The CDR3 is made up of 13 amino acids. V gave up 7 bases and J gave up 4 bases, with 14 bases separating them. In DNA form, the CDR3 reads TGTGCCAGCACAAGGACGAGCCCTTACGAGCAGTACTTC. Translating it yields CASTRTSPYEQYF.

This clonotype has at least ten counts. The rearrangement links TRBV7-8 to TRBJ2-7; no reliable D call. The ends were cut back, 0 bases at V and 4 bases at J, with 25 bases in the middle. Germline V gene data show CDR1 as SGHVS and CDR2 as FQNEAQ. The CDR3 is 19 amino acids. CDR3 nucleotide sequence: TGTGCCAGCAGCTTAGCTCGATCTGAAAGCCCTGCACAATCTTACGAGCAGTACTTC. Translation gives CASSLARSESPAQSYEQYF. Full variable domain (rest looked up from reference TRBV7-8 and TRBJ2-7): GAGVSQSPRYKVAKRGQDVALRCDPISGHVSLFWYQQALGQGPEFLTYFQNEAQLDKSGLPSDRFFAERPEGSVSTLKIQRTQQEDSAVYLCASSLARSESPAQSYEQYFGPGTRLTVT.

This clonotype was counted ten times or more. V gene TRBV10-3 combines with J gene TRBJ2-1, with 9 bases aligning to TRBD1. This CDR3 is 16 amino acids long. CDR1 and CDR2 from the germline V gene are ENHRY and SYGVKD. V dropped 4 bases and J dropped 2; count of bases not matched to a gene: 6. CDR3: CAISGEGQGTYNEQFF. CDR3 DNA sequence: TGTGCCATCAGTGGGGAGGGACAGGGTACCTACAATGAGCAGTTCTTC.

This clonotype has a count of ten or more. CDR3 DNA: TGCGCCAGCAGGGGACAGGGGGACAACGAGCAGTACTTC. Its protein is CASRGQGDNEQYF. This chain connects TRBV10-1 to TRBJ2-7, with 11 nucleotides matching TRBD1. The germline V gene encodes CDR1 WNHNN and CDR2 SYGVQD (reference sequence). V shed 6 bases, J shed 5 bases, and the junction held 3 bases outside the gene matches. This CDR3 has 13 amino acids.

As for this clonotype: A clone one base away is much larger, so this may be a read error. The CDR3 DNA follows: TGCAGTGCTACGGAGGGCGATGAGCGGTTCTTC. Its translation: CSATEGDERFF. The chain uses TRBV20-1 and TRBJ2-1; TRBD2 is a possible D gene (6 bases). Germline CDR1 DFQATT, CDR2 SNEGSKA (reference sequence). The CDR3 has 11 residues.

The sample holds many counts of this clonotype. This sequence may be a read error, since a much larger clone differs from it by one base. The chain carries TRBV5-1 and TRBJ1-6; D remains unclear. The CDR3 has 14 residues. The V end was cut by 0 bases, the J end by 5 bases, with 6 bases between. The germline V gene has CDR1 SGHRS and CDR2 YFSETQ. The CDR3 spells CASSLGKNNSPLHF. CDR3 nucleotides: TGCGCCAGCAGCTTGGGTAAAAATAATTCACCCCTCCACTTT. Supplemented by reference TRBV5-1 and TRBJ1-6, the full variable domain reads KAGVTQTPRYLIKTRGQQVTLSCSPISGHRSVSWYQQTPGQGLQFLFEYFSETQRNKGNFPGRFSGRQFSNSRSEMNVSTLELGDSALYLCASSLGKNNSPLHFGNGTRLTVT.